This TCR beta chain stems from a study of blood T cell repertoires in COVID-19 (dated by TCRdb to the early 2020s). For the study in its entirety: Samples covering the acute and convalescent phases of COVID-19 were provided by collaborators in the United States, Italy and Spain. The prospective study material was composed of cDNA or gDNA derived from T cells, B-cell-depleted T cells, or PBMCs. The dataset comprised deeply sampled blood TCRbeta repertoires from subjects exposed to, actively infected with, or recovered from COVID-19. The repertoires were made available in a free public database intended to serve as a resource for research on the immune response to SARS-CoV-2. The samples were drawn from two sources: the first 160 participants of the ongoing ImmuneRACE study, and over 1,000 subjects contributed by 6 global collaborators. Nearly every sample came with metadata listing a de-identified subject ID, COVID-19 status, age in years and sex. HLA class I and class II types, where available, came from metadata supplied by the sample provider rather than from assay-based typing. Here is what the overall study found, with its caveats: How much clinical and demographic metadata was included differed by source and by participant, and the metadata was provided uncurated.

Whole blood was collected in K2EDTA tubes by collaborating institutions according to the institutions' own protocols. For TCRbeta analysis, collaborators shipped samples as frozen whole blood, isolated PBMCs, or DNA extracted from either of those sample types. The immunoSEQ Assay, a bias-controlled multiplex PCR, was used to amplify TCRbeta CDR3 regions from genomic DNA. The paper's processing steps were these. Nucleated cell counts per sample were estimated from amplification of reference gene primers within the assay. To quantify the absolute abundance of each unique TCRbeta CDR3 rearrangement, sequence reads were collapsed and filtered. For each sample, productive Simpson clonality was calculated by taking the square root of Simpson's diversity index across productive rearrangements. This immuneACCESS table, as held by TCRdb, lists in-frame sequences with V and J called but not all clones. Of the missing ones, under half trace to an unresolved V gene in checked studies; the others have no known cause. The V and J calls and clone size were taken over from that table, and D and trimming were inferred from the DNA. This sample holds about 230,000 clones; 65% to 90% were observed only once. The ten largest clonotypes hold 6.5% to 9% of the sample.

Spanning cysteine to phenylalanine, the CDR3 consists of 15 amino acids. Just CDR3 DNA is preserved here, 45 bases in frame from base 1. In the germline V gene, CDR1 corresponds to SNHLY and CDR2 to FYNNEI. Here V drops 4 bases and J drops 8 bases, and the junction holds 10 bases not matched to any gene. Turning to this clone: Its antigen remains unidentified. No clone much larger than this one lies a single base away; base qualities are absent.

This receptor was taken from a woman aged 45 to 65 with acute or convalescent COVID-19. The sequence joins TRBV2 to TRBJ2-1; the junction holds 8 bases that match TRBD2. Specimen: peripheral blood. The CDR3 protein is CASSGDTGGRYEQFF. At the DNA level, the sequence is TGTGCCAGCAGTGGCGACACGGGGGGGCGGTATGAGCAGTTCTTC.